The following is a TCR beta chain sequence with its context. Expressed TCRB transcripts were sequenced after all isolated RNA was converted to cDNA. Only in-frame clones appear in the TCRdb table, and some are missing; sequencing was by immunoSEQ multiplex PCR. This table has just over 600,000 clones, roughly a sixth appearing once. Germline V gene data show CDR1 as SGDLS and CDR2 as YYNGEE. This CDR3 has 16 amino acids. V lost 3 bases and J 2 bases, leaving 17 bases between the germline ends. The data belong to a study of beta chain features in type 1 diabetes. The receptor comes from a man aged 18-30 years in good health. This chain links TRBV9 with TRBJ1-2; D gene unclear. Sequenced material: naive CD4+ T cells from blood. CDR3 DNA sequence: TGTGCCAGCAGCGCGGGGTCCCCCAGAGGAAACTATGGCTACACCTTC. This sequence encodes CASSAGSPRGNYGYTF. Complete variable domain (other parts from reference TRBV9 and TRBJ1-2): DSGVTQTPKHLITATGQRVTLRCSPRSGDLSVYWYQQSLDQGLQFLIQYYNGEERAKGNILERFSAQQFPDLHSELNLSSLELGDSALYFCASSAGSPRGNYGYTFGSGTRLTVV.